This T cell receptor beta chain appears in the sequencing data of a study of blood T cells in healthy people across ages. Whole-study context: Capturing about one barcoded beta molecule per two T cells was achieved by template switching.

Primers used in a second PCR of roughly 7 to 12 cycles were a sample-barcoded 5' primer and a J-beta primer mix. CDR3-containing paired-end reads numbered at least 2.5 million in each sample. TCRdb re-derived calls from the 5' RACE reads in MiXCR, one entry per CDR3 protein. The sample has under 2,000,000 distinct CDR3 sequences; roughly 52% are singletons. Total RNA, at least 5.5 micrograms per sample, was extracted from PBMCs. CDR3 length: 16 residues. Germline values: CDR1 LGHNA, CDR2 YSLEER. The V gene lost 0 bases and the J gene lost 9 bases, with 18 bases spanning the gap. Overall study results and limits: Older age went with lower TCR beta diversity per million T cells, in a roughly linear way.

Remarks on this clonotype: Its antigen is undetermined.

V and J are TRBV4-3 and TRBJ2-1, with TRBD2 as a possible D gene (6 bases). The TCR originated in a woman in her forties in good health. The sample taken for sequencing was blood. The CDR3 sequence is CASSQDLVEEGREQFF. The CDR3 region has the DNA TGCGCCAGCAGCCAAGATCTGGTAGAGGAGGGGCGTGAGCAGTTCTTC.